This TCR beta chain derives from a study of long-term antiretroviral therapy in people with HIV. CDR3 length: 15 residues. After removal of 2 bases from V and 4 bases from J, the junction contained 4 bases not matched to a gene. The germline CDR1 and CDR2 sequences are MDHEN and SYDVKM. Sequencing used immunoSEQ v3.0 at survey level. Some clones are missing from TCRdb's copy, which holds only in-frame ones; the method was immunoSEQ multiplex PCR. The sample lists around 23,000 clones; approximately 80% were seen once. Going into DNA extraction, samples held roughly 0.95-10 million cryopreserved PBMC. The receptor's source is a woman aged 18-29 years with HIV. Sequences were derived from unsorted PBMCs, sampled at the start of antiretroviral therapy, before treatment. The V and J genes are TRBV28 and TRBJ2-3, with 9 positions matching TRBD1. DNA of the CDR3: TGTGCCAGCAGTTTAATGGGACAGGGACCAGATACGCAGTATTTT. Amino acid sequence: CASSLMGQGPDTQYF.